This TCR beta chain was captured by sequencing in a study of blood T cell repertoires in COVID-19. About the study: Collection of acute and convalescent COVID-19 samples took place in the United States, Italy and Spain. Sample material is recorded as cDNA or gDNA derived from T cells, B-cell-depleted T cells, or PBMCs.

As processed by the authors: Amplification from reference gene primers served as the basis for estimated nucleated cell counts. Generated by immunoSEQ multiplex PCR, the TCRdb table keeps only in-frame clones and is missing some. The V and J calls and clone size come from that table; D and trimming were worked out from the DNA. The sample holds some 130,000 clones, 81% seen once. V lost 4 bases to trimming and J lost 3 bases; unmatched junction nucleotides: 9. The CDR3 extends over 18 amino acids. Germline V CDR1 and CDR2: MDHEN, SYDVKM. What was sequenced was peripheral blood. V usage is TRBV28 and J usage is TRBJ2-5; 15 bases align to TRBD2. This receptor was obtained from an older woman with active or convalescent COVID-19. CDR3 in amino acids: CASSSYHWTSGGEETQYF. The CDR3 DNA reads TGTGCCAGCAGTTCCTACCATTGGACTAGCGGGGGGGAAGAGACCCAGTACTTC. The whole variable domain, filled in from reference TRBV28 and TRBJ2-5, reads DVKVTQSSRYLVKRTGEKVFLECVQDMDHENMFWYRQDPGLGLRLIYFSYDVKMKEKGDIPEGYSVSREKKERFSLILESASTNQTSMYLCASSSYHWTSGGEETQYFGPGTRLLVL.